The 22 T cell receptor beta chains below were found in one sample sequenced in a study of CD8 T cells in ankylosing spondylitis. TCRdb fed the 5' RACE reads into MiXCR, producing one record per CDR3 protein. This table has 250,000 or so distinct CDR3 sequences, around 25% appearing once. Material for sequencing was blood, either unsorted or a sorted T cell fraction (not recorded which). These receptors originate from a male donor with ankylosing spondylitis or in good health (not recorded which).

Many counts were recorded for this clonotype. The rearrangement joins TRBV2 to TRBJ1-1; 7 bases are shared with TRBD1. The ends lost 5 bases at V and 0 bases at J; junction bases unmatched: 6. The germline V gene has CDR1 SNHLY and CDR2 FYNNEI. The CDR3 is 15 residues long. The CDR3 region has the DNA TGTGCCAGCAGTCCTACAGGGGCCGTGAACACTGAAGCTTTCTTT. Residues: CASSPTGAVNTEAFF.

This clonotype was observed many times. The chain joins TRBV12-3 or TRBV12-4 to TRBJ2-2; D remains ambiguous. V was pared by 3 bases and J by 0 bases, with 2 bases between. The CDR3 sequence is 13 residues long. CDR3 bases: TGTGCCAGCAGTTTTTCGAACACCGGGGAGCTGTTTTTT. It translates to CASSFSNTGELFF.

This clonotype showed up many times. The chain uses TRBV28 and TRBJ1-1, with a tentative D call TRBD1 (5 bases). Between the trimmed V and J ends, which lost 1 base and 1 base, there was a span of 16 bases. The CDR3 has 17 residues. CDR1 and CDR2 (germline): MDHEN, SYDVKM. The DNA of the CDR3 is TGTGCCAGCAGTTTATCCCGTTGGGGCGAGACGAACACTGAAGCTTTCTTT. It encodes CASSLSRWGETNTEAFF.

V and J are TRBV20-1 and TRBJ2-3; possible D gene TRBD2, 6 bases. The CDR3 is 16 amino acids. Germline V gene sequence: CDR1 DFQATT, CDR2 SNEGSKA (reference sequence). V was clipped by 4 bases and J by 4 bases, with 21 bases between them. The CDR3 coding sequence is TGCAGTGCTACCCGCCGGGGAGGCGTGGGAGCAGATACGCAGTATTTT. It is translated as CSATRRGGVGADTQYF.

This clonotype has ten or more counts. The chain employs TRBV29-1 and TRBJ1-3, with 10 bases identical to TRBD1. Trimming removed 4 bases from V and 1 base from J; junction bases left unmatched: 10. Germline CDR1 SQVTM, CDR2 ANQGSEA. The CDR3 covers 17 residues. The CDR3 nucleotides read TGCAGCGTTGGGGGGGGGACAGGGGTATCGTCTGGAAACACCATATATTTT. Residues: CSVGGGTGVSSGNTIYF.

The CDR3 nucleotides read TGTGCCATCAGTGACCCCCTAATGGGGGGTGTCGCTGAAGCTTTCTTT. Protein product: CAISDPLMGGVAEAFF. The chain links TRBV10-3 to TRBJ1-1, with D possibly TRBD1 on 5 matching bases. The CDR3 extends over 16 amino acids. Trimming took off 3 bases at V and 6 bases at J, with 20 bases between the two ends. Germline CDR1 reads ENHRY; CDR2 reads SYGVKD.

The V call is TRBV20-1, the J call TRBJ2-6; no clear D. Per germline, CDR1 DFQATT and CDR2 SNEGSKA (reference sequence). With 4 bases removed from V and 4 bases from J, the gap between germline ends came to 8 bases. The CDR3 sequence is 13 residues long. Written as DNA, the CDR3 is TGCAGTGCTACATCTTCCGGGGCCAACGTCCTGACTTTC. Its translation is CSATSSGANVLTF.

The chain couples TRBV5-1 to TRBJ1-4; possibly TRBD1 for D (5 bases). The CDR3 loop spans 15 amino acids. Trimming pared 0 bases from V and 6 bases from J, leaving 12 bases between. Germline V gene data show CDR1 as SGHRS and CDR2 as YFSETQ. CDR3 amino acids: CASSLGAGLDEKLFF. Written as DNA, the CDR3 is TGCGCCAGCAGCTTGGGAGCAGGGCTCGATGAAAAACTGTTTTTT.

The chain recombines TRBV7-3 with TRBJ2-3; 8 bases match TRBD2. Germline CDR1 SGHTA, CDR2 FQGTGA. Unmatched junction bases numbered 10, after V lost 4 bases and J lost 1 base. This CDR3 is 17 amino acids long. CDR3 amino acids: CASSSQAGALRTDTQYF. CDR3 nucleotides: TGTGCCAGCAGCTCTCAAGCGGGGGCTTTGCGCACAGATACGCAGTATTTT.

The chain couples TRBV5-1 to TRBJ2-7, with 10 bases identical to TRBD1. The CDR3 loop spans 15 amino acids. J was trimmed by 5 bases and V by 5 bases; bases with no gene match: 10. Per germline, CDR1 SGHRS and CDR2 YFSETQ. CDR3 in amino acids: CASRLTGQGEDEQYF. As DNA, the CDR3 is TGCGCCAGCAGGCTGACCGGACAGGGGGAAGACGAGCAGTACTTC.

The chain combines TRBV12-3 or TRBV12-4 with TRBJ2-4, with 8 bases matching TRBD1. The CDR3 is made up of 17 amino acids. Trimming at V came to 6 bases and at J to 8 bases, leaving 18 bases not matched to a gene. The chain's CDR3 is CASSPPAGGASPDIQYF. The CDR3 DNA is TGTGCCAGCAGCCCTCCCGCAGGGGGCGCATCGCCGGACATTCAGTACTTC.

V gene TRBV29-1 combines with J gene TRBJ1-1; 10 nucleotides align to TRBD1. The CDR3 runs 14 residues. Germline CDR1 reads SQVTM; CDR2 reads ANQGSEA. With V trimmed by 7 bases and J by 4 bases, 9 bases remained unmatched. The chain's CDR3 is CSGVDRGRFTEAFF. The CDR3 DNA sequence: TGCAGCGGGGTAGACAGGGGGCGTTTCACTGAAGCTTTCTTT.

There are many counts of this clonotype. The V gene is TRBV10-3, the J gene TRBJ1-5, with 10 positions matching TRBD1. The germline V gene encodes CDR1 ENHRY and CDR2 SYGVKD. The length of the CDR3 is 17 residues. V was clipped by 10 bases and J by 4 bases; unmatched bases: 16. The CDR3 reads CATSQDVGGQGNQPQHF. The CDR3 DNA reads TGTGCCACATCGCAGGATGTTGGGGGACAGGGGAATCAGCCCCAGCATTTT.

This clonotype was recorded many times. V gene TRBV3-1 combines with J gene TRBJ2-3; 7 nucleotides align to TRBD1. The CDR3 sequence is 14 residues long. V lost 4 bases to trimming and J lost 6 bases; unmatched junction nucleotides: 7. Germline V gene data show CDR1 as LGHDT and CDR2 as YNNKEL (reference sequence). CDR3 region: CASSPRDSFDTQYF. The CDR3 region has the DNA TGTGCCAGCAGCCCCCGGGACAGCTTCGATACGCAGTATTTT.

This clonotype was counted a few times. The rearrangement uses TRBV10-3 and TRBJ2-1; 8 nucleotides line up with TRBD1. There are 13 residues in the CDR3. V lost 6 bases to trimming and J lost 8 bases; unmatched junction nucleotides: 6. CDR1 and CDR2 from the germline V gene are ENHRY and SYGVKD. The CDR3 reads CAIREDRDDEQFF. The CDR3 coding sequence is TGTGCCATCAGGGAGGACAGGGACGATGAGCAGTTCTTC.

A few counts support this clonotype. The gene calls are TRBV12-3 or TRBV12-4 and TRBJ2-5, with 10 nucleotides matching TRBD2. CDR3 length: 15 residues. With 7 bases clipped from V and 2 bases from J, the junction kept 7 bases outside the gene matches. CDR3 nucleotides: TGTGCCAGCAACCGAGCGGGGGGGATACAAGAGACCCAGTACTTC. Its translation: CASNRAGGIQETQYF.

V and J are TRBV10-3 and TRBJ2-6; no definite D call. Germline CDR1 is ENHRY and CDR2 is SYGVKD. The CDR3 spans 16 residues. The V gene lost 11 bases and the J gene lost 2 bases, with 19 bases spanning the gap. The CDR3 DNA reads as TGTGCCGCCCTACCCCGCGAAATGGCTGGGGCCAACGTCCTGACTTTC. Translation: CAALPREMAGANVLTF.

The table lists this clonotype with a count of one. V and J are TRBV19 and TRBJ1-1; D remains unclear. This CDR3 contains 14 residues. Germline CDR1 reads LNHDA; CDR2 reads SQIVND (reference sequence). The V gene lost 5 bases and the J gene lost 5 bases, with 15 bases spanning the gap. The CDR3 is CASSSGLRRTEAFF. DNA of the CDR3: TGTGCCAGTAGTTCCGGATTACGGAGGACTGAAGCTTTCTTT. Together with reference TRBV19 and TRBJ1-1, the CDR3 gives the full variable domain: DGGITQSPKYLFRKEGQNVTLSCEQNLNHDAMYWYRQDPGQGLRLIYYSQIVNDFQKGDIAEGYSVSREKKESFPLTVTSAQKNPTAFYLCASSSGLRRTEAFFGQGTRLTVV.

This clonotype showed up many times. This sequence joins TRBV20-1 and TRBJ2-1; 8 bases match TRBD2. V lost 5 bases, J lost 6 bases, and 9 bases stayed unmatched. The CDR3 is 14 amino acids. CDR1 and CDR2 from the germline V gene are DFQATT and SNEGSKA (reference sequence). CDR3 coding DNA: TGCAGTGCTGACGGGGGGGGCCTGTCCAATGAGCAGTTCTTC. Translated: CSADGGGLSNEQFF.

This clonotype was seen many times. V is TRBV3-1 and J is TRBJ2-3, with D unclear. Germline CDR1 LGHDT, CDR2 YNNKEL (reference sequence). The CDR3 is 15 residues long. The germline V and J ends were trimmed by 7 bases and 0 bases, with 14 bases remaining between them. This CDR3 is CASTLDASSTDTQYF. CDR3 bases: TGTGCCAGCACCCTAGACGCGAGTAGCACAGATACGCAGTATTTT.

This clonotype was seen many times. V and J are TRBV18 and TRBJ1-1; D uncertain. The germline CDR1 and CDR2 sequences are KGHSH and LQKENI. The CDR3 runs 15 residues. V was clipped by 0 bases and J by 5 bases, with 13 bases between them. The CDR3 bases are TGTGCCAGCTCACCACCGGGAGAGATGAGGACTGAAGCTTTCTTT. The encoded protein is CASSPPGEMRTEAFF.

The table lists this clonotype with many counts. The CDR3 nucleotides read TGCGCCAGCAGTAGGTTGGCGGAGGAGGAGCCCCAGCATTTT. It encodes CASSRLAEEEPQHF. The rearrangement joins TRBV23-1 to TRBJ1-5, with D uncertain. Being an ORF, TRBV23-1 has a function that is uncertain. The CDR3 runs to 14 residues. The V end lost 5 bases, the J end lost 8 bases, and 16 bases lay between the germline ends.